Listed here are 6 T cell receptor beta chains from one sample, sequenced in a study of naive and memory T cell subsets. Study-level findings and limits: A few larger clonotypes appeared in naive repertoires, especially CD8, possibly memory cells re-expressing CD45RA.

Antigens for these TCRs are unknown. Two oligonucleotides, mixed equimolar, formed the beta constant-region primer covering TRBC1 and TRBC2. Nested alpha and beta constant-region primers with the SP2 primer drove four PCR rounds on ligated cDNA. MiXCR was run by TCRdb on the UMI-ligation and nested PCR reads, yielding one entry per CDR3 protein. This table holds roughly 100,000 distinct CDR3 sequences, around 11% found once. The sample comprised naive CD4+ T cells from blood. The receptors here all came from a human donor in good health.

This clonotype was counted many times. This chain connects TRBV18 to TRBJ2-1; D may match TRBD1 or TRBD2 (6 bases each). V shed 0 bases and J shed 0 bases, with 12 bases lying between them. Germline assignment: CDR1 KGHSH and CDR2 LQKENI. This CDR3 is 17 amino acids long. CDR3 region: CASSPPGTGASYNEQFF. CDR3 in DNA: TGTGCCAGCTCACCACCTGGCACGGGGGCCTCCTACAATGAGCAGTTCTTC.

This clonotype was seen only a few times. V and J are TRBV19 and TRBJ2-5, with 9 bases lining up with TRBD2. This CDR3 spans 16 amino acids. Losses at the gene ends were 9 bases for V and 5 bases for J; bases not matched to a gene: 16. Germline V CDR1 and CDR2: LNHDA, SQIVND (reference sequence). The DNA for the CDR3 is TGTGCCAGCCAGGCGTCGATTAGCGGGAGCCGGGAGACCCAGTACTTC. This codes for CASQASISGSRETQYF.

J is TRBJ1-5 and V is TRBV12-3 or TRBV12-4; D remains ambiguous. The CDR3 contains 14 residues. V dropped 4 bases and J dropped 3 bases, with 10 bases sitting between them. CDR3 amino acids: CASSSARINQPQHF. CDR3 DNA sequence: TGTGCCAGCAGTTCGGCGAGGATCAATCAGCCCCAGCATTTT.

This clonotype was detected only a few times. The gene calls are TRBV7-9 and TRBJ2-2; 13 bases map to TRBD2. Germline trimming cut 3 bases from V and 4 bases from J; bases unmatched to any gene: 11. Germline CDR1 is SEHNR and CDR2 is FQNEAQ (reference sequence). The CDR3 consists of 19 residues. CDR3: CASSFWTSGSVLGTGELFF. CDR3 DNA: TGTGCCAGCAGCTTTTGGACTAGCGGGAGCGTATTAGGCACCGGGGAGCTGTTTTTT. Full variable domain (missing parts from reference TRBV7-9 and TRBJ2-2): DTGVSQNPRHKITKRGQNVTFRCDPISEHNRLYWYRQTLGQGPEFLTYFQNEAQLEKSRLLSDRFSAERPKGSFSTLEIQRTEQGDSAMYLCASSFWTSGSVLGTGELFFGEGSRLTVL.

The chain is built from TRBV7-2 and TRBJ2-1; 12 bases align to TRBD2. The V and J ends lost 1 base and 6 bases, in that order; junction bases with no gene match: 1. The CDR3 extends over 15 amino acids. CDR1 is SGHTA and CDR2 is FQGNSA in the germline V gene. The CDR3 DNA reads as TGTGCCAGCAGCTTAGGACTAGCGGGAGTCAATGAGCAGTTCTTC. This gives the protein CASSLGLAGVNEQFF.

This clonotype was counted a few times. The chain carries TRBV5-1 and TRBJ2-4; TRBD1 aligns across 8 bases. Germline V gene data show CDR1 as SGHRS and CDR2 as YFSETQ. The CDR3 is 10 residues long. The CDR3 DNA sequence: TGCGGACAGGGGCCAGCCATTCAGTACTTC. Encoded protein: CGQGPAIQYF.